These 19 T cell receptor beta chains were sequenced from one sample in a study of shared clonotypes between healthy human individuals. Naive CD8 populations comprised CD45RO-negative cells positively selected for CCR7, excluding terminally differentiated effector memory CD45RA+ cells. The table came from immunoSEQ multiplex PCR; TCRdb's copy has only in-frame clones and leaves some out. The sample carries hundreds of thousands of clones, about 96% recorded once. The sample taken for sequencing was naive CD8+ T cells sorted from blood. All receptors derive from a woman in her twenties or thirties in good health.

This clone was seen once. The chain uses TRBV2 and TRBJ2-3, with 7 bases lining up with TRBD2. Trimming at V came to 1 base and at J to 0 bases, leaving 4 bases not matched to a gene. The CDR3 contains 16 residues. CDR1 SNHLY and CDR2 FYNNEI come from the germline V gene. The CDR3 sequence: CASSEEEGGSTDTQYF. The CDR3 nucleotides read TGTGCCAGCAGTGAAGAAGAGGGAGGGAGCACAGATACGCAGTATTTT.

The CDR3 loop is CASSGDEEPYEQYF. Written as DNA, the CDR3 is TGTGCCAGCAGCGGGGACGAAGAACCCTACGAGCAGTACTTC. V is TRBV5-4 and J is TRBJ2-7, with D possibly being TRBD1 or TRBD2 (5 bases each). The CDR3 totals 14 residues. CDR1 and CDR2 from the germline V gene are SGHNT and YYREEE (reference sequence). V was trimmed by 4 bases and J by 2 bases, leaving 13 bases between them.

The chain joins TRBV7-6 to TRBJ2-7, with 10 bases fitting TRBD2. This CDR3 is 16 amino acids long. Trimming cost V 5 bases and J 5 bases; bases outside gene matches: 12. Germline loops: CDR1 SGHVS, CDR2 FNYEAQ. The CDR3 is CASSPGSGRAFHEQYF. The CDR3 DNA reads as TGTGCCAGCAGCCCAGGGAGCGGGAGGGCGTTCCACGAGCAGTACTTC.

V and J are TRBV6-5 and TRBJ1-1, with D unclear. V lost 2 bases and J 5 bases, leaving 9 bases between the germline ends. There are 13 residues in the CDR3. Germline values: CDR1 MNHEY, CDR2 SVGAGI. This CDR3 reads CASSYGEKTEAFF. The CDR3 nucleotides read TGTGCCAGCAGTTACGGGGAAAAGACTGAAGCTTTCTTT.

The rearrangement joins TRBV15 to TRBJ1-5; TRBD1 might be the D (5 bases). The V gene lost 0 bases and the J gene lost 0 bases, with 12 bases spanning the gap. Germline CDR1 is LNHNV and CDR2 is YYDKDF (reference sequence). This CDR3 is built from 17 residues. The CDR3 bases are TGTGCCACCAGCAGAGACATGACAGCGTATAGCAATCAGCCCCAGCATTTT. Translating it yields CATSRDMTAYSNQPQHF.

The chain combines TRBV2 with TRBJ2-7, with a tentative D call TRBD2 (5 bases). The CDR3 has 11 residues. V was clipped by 10 bases and J by 6 bases, with 13 bases between them. Per the germline V gene, CDR1 is SNHLY and CDR2 is FYNNEI. As DNA, the CDR3 is TGTGCCACCGACTATGCAGCCGAGCAGTACTTC. Translating gives CATDYAAEQYF.

In this sample, this clone turned up once. The chain is built from TRBV4-1 and TRBJ2-1, with 11 positions matching TRBD1. Per germline, CDR1 MGHRA and CDR2 YSYEKL. V lost 1 base, J lost 8 bases, and 7 bases stayed unmatched. The CDR3 spans 16 residues. Written as DNA, the CDR3 is TGCGCCAGCAGCCAAGCGGACAGGGGGCTTTTTTATGAGCAGTTCTTC. Residues: CASSQADRGLFYEQFF.

Only one count was recorded for this clone. The V gene is TRBV27, the J gene TRBJ2-7, with 7 bases that match TRBD1. Germline CDR1 reads MNHEY; CDR2 reads SMNVEV (reference sequence). The CDR3 loop spans 15 amino acids. V lost 1 base to trimming and J lost 5 bases; unmatched junction nucleotides: 8. CDR3 protein: CASSLLWDSTHEQYF. CDR3 nucleotide sequence: TGTGCCAGCAGTTTATTGTGGGACAGTACCCACGAGCAGTACTTC.

The chain joins TRBV14 to TRBJ2-3; D perhaps matches TRBD2 (6 bases). CDR3 length: 13 amino acids. Germline V CDR1 and CDR2: SGHDN, FVKESK. The V end lost 5 bases, the J end lost 6 bases, and 12 bases lay between the germline ends. The CDR3 loop reads CASSAGGADTQYF. DNA for the CDR3: TGTGCCAGCAGCGCCGGGGGTGCGGATACGCAGTATTTT.

The rearrangement joins TRBV7-9 to TRBJ2-1; unclear D gene. Per germline, CDR1 SEHNR and CDR2 FQNEAQ (reference sequence). The CDR3 spans 12 residues. Trimming took 5 bases from V and 10 from J, leaving 12 bases between them. CDR3 region: CASSPIEWEQFF. CDR3 coding DNA: TGTGCCAGCAGCCCCATAGAGTGGGAGCAGTTCTTC.

This sequence joins TRBV11-2 and TRBJ2-5; D not resolved. The closer fit of TRBJ2-7 to the DNA end suggests the J call may be wrong. This CDR3 contains 12 residues. Germline V CDR1 and CDR2: SGHAT, FQNNGV. For the CDR3, the DNA is TGTGCCAGCAGTGGGTTCAACTACGAGCAGTACTTC. Protein product: CASSGFNYEQYF.

The chain recombines TRBV2 with TRBJ2-7, with 9 bases that match TRBD1. Germline CDR1 and CDR2: SNHLY and FYNNEI. V lost 0 bases to trimming and J lost 4 bases; unmatched junction nucleotides: 7. This CDR3 has 16 residues. CDR3 protein: CASSEATGTGIYEQYF. CDR3 nucleotides: TGTGCCAGCAGTGAAGCTACCGGGACAGGGATATACGAGCAGTACTTC.

About this clone: In the same sample, other DNA sequences code for this CDR3. The chain has TRBV5-6 and TRBJ1-1; D perhaps matches TRBD1 (6 bases). CDR1 is SGHDT, CDR2 YYEEEE, per germline. This CDR3 has 13 residues. V was clipped by 4 bases and J by 4 bases, with 11 bases between them. Here the CDR3 reads CASSQQGITEAFF. In DNA form, the CDR3 reads TGTGCCAGCAGCCAACAGGGTATCACTGAAGCTTTCTTT.

This sequence joins TRBV4-1 and TRBJ1-2; 8 nucleotides align to TRBD1. The CDR3 totals 15 residues. Germline CDR1 is MGHRA and CDR2 is YSYEKL. The V and J ends lost 1 base and 4 bases, in that order; junction bases with no gene match: 5. CDR3 loop: CASSQGQGYLYGYTF. DNA for the CDR3: TGCGCCAGCAGCCAAGGACAGGGGTATCTCTATGGCTACACCTTC.

The V gene is TRBV28, the J gene TRBJ2-7; D call uncertain. The germline gives CDR1 MDHEN, CDR2 SYDVKM. Trimming pared 10 bases from V and 4 bases from J, leaving 17 bases between. CDR3 length: 13 amino acids. The CDR3 DNA reads as TGTGCCACGTTGGGCTTACTAAGGTACGAGCAGTACTTC. It yields the protein CATLGLLRYEQYF.

The chain employs TRBV28 and TRBJ1-1, with D maybe TRBD1 (6 bases). Germline CDR1 reads MDHEN; CDR2 reads SYDVKM. The CDR3 has 13 amino acids. Trimming cost V 10 bases and J 0 bases, with 12 bases left between them. The CDR3 loop is CATTGIMNTEAFF. The CDR3 DNA follows: TGTGCCACCACAGGGATTATGAACACTGAAGCTTTCTTT.

This chain uses TRBV28 with TRBJ1-3, with 9 nucleotides matching TRBD1. The length of the CDR3 is 18 residues. With 8 bases clipped from V and 0 bases from J, the junction kept 14 bases outside the gene matches. Germline-derived CDR1 and CDR2 are MDHEN and SYDVKM. The CDR3 nucleotides read TGTGCCAGCTCCGAGACAGGGGGTGAATACCTCTCTGGAAACACCATATATTTT. It yields the protein CASSETGGEYLSGNTIYF.

The rearrangement joins TRBV28 to TRBJ2-7, with D unclear. With 5 bases removed from V and 1 base from J, the gap between germline ends came to 12 bases. Germline lookup yields CDR1 MDHEN and CDR2 SYDVKM. This CDR3 spans 14 amino acids. The CDR3, as DNA: TGTGCCAGCAGTCTAAGGTCACTTTCCTACGAGCAGTACTTC. This codes for CASSLRSLSYEQYF.

The V call is TRBV25-1, the J call TRBJ1-1; D not certain. V was trimmed by 5 bases and J by 1 base, leaving 11 bases between them. This CDR3 region has 14 residues. Germline-derived CDR1 and CDR2 are MGHDK and SYGVNS. CDR3 sequence (DNA): TGTGCCAGCAGTCAGGAATATGAGAACACTGAAGCTTTCTTT. Its translation is CASSQEYENTEAFF. Full variable domain (remainder filled in from reference TRBV25-1 and TRBJ1-1): EADIYQTPRYLVIGTGKKITLECSQTMGHDKMYWYQQDPGMELHLIHYSYGVNSTEKGDLSSESTVSRIRTEHFPLTLESARPSHTSQYLCASSQEYENTEAFFGQGTRLTVV.